This TCR beta chain was recorded in a study of cytomegalovirus exposure and HLA in healthy donors. Study findings and constraints: Cytomegalovirus association was listed for 170 or so TCR beta chains. Some segments of the V type, notably TRBV6-2 and TRBV6-3, were excluded as indistinguishable.

Trimming cost V 8 bases and J 3 bases, with 16 bases left between them. The germline gives CDR1 MNHEY, CDR2 SVGAGI. CDR3 length: 14 residues. Regarding this clone: Its specificity is unknown.

The PCR made use of 60 Vbeta and 13 Jbeta primers. Here immunoSEQ multiplex PCR was the method, and the copy in TCRdb shows in-frame clones only, minus some. The data contain a few hundred thousand clones, 65% to 75% of them seen just once; the ten biggest clones take up less than 2%. Among the donors, all were healthy bone marrow donors. The sequence came from a woman aged 25 to 45 in good health and CMV-seronegative. The sequenced material came from PBMCs. The J gene is TRBJ1-1, the V gene TRBV6-5; D remains unclear. Written as DNA, the CDR3 is TGTGCCAGCTATGAGAGGGCGGAGGACACTGAAGCTTTCTTT. Its translation: CASYERAEDTEAFF.